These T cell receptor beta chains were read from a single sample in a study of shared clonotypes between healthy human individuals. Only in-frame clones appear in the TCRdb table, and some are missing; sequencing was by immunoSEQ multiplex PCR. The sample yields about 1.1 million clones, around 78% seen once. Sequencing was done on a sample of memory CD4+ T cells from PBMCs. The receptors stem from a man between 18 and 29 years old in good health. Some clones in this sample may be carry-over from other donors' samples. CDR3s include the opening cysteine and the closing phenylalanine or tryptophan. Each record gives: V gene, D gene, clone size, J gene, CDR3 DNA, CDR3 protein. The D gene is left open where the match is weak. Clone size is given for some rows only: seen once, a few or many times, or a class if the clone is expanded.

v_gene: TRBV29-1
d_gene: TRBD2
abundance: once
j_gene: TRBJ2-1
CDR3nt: TGCAGCGTTCCGTCCCCTCAACTACTAGCGGGAGGGCAGTTCTTC
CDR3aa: CSVPSPQLLAGGQFF

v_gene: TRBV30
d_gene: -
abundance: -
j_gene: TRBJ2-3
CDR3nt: TGTGCCTGGAGTCGTCAGAGGGGGGCTAGCACAGATACGCAGTATTTT
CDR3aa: CAWSRQRGASTDTQYF

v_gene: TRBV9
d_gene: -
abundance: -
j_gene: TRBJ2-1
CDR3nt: TGTGCCAGCAGCCACAGAAGGGGGAATGAGCAGTTCTTC
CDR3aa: CASSHRRGNEQFF

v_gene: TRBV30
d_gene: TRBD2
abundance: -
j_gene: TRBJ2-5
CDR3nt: TGTGCCTGGAGTGATAGCGGGAGCGAGACCCAGTACTTC
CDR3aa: CAWSDSGSETQYF

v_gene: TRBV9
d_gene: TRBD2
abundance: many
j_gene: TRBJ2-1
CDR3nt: TGTGCCAGCAGCGTGACTAGCCGGGGGGATGAGCAGTTCTTC
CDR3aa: CASSVTSRGDEQFF

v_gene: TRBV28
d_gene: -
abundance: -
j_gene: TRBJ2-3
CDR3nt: TGTGCCAGCAGTCCAGCTAGCACAGATACGCAGTATTTT
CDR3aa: CASSPASTDTQYF

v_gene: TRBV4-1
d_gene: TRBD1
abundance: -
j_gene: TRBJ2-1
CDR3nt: TGCGCCAGCAGCCAGGGGACAGCGGCGTCGGGGTACAATGAGCAGTTCTTC
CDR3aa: CASSQGTAASGYNEQFF

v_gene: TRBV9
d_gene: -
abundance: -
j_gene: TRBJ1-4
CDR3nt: TGTGCCAGCAGCACCAGGGACCGTACTAGAGGGGAAAAACTGTTTTTT
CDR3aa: CASSTRDRTRGEKLFF

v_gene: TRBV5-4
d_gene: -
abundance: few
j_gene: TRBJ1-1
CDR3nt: TGTGCCACCTCCGCGGGGGCATCATCCGCTGAAGCTTTCTTT
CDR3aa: CATSAGASSAEAFF

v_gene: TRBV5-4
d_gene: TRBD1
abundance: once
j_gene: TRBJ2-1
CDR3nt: TGTGCCAGCAGCCGACAGGGGTCCTACAATGAGCAGTTCTTC
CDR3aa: CASSRQGSYNEQFF

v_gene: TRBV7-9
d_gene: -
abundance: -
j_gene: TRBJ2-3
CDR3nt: TGTGCCAGCAGCCTTGGCTCCGGAGATACGCAGTATTTT
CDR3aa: CASSLGSGDTQYF

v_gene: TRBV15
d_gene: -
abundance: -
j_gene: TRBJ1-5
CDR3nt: TGTGCCACCAGCAGAGATTATTCAGCCGGTCAGCCCCAGCATTTT
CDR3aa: CATSRDYSAGQPQHF

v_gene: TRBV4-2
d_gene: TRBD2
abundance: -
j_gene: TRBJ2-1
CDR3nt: TGTGCCAGCAGCCCCCAGACTAGCGGGGCCTACAATGAGCAGTTCTTC
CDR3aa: CASSPQTSGAYNEQFF

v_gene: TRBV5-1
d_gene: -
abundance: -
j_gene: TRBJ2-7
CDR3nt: TGCGCCAGCAGCGCGGAAACAACCTACGAGCAGTACTTC
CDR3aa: CASSAETTYEQYF

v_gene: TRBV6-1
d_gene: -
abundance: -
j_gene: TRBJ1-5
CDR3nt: TGTGCCAGCAGTTTTAGGGATCAGCCCCAGCATTTT
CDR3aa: CASSFRDQPQHF

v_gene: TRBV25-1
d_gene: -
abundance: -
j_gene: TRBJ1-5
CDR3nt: TGTGCCAGCAGTGAAAACGTTTATCAGCCCCAGCATTTT
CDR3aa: CASSENVYQPQHF

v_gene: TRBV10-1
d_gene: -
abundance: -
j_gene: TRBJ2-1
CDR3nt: TGCGCCAGCAGTGAGTACAGCCTGATGAATGAGCAGTTCTTC
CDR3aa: CASSEYSLMNEQFF

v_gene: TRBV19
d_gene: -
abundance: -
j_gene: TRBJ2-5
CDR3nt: TGTGCCAGTAGTATCTCCCCAGAGACCCAGTACTTC
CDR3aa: CASSISPETQYF

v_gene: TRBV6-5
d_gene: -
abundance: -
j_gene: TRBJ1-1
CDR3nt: TGTGCCAGCGTTGCCCCCCAGGGGAGGGAAGCTTTCTTT
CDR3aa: CASVAPQGREAFF

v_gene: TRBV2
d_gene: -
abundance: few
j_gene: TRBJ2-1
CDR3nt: TGTGCCAGCAGTGAATTTTGGGGAAATGAGCAGTTCTTC
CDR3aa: CASSEFWGNEQFF

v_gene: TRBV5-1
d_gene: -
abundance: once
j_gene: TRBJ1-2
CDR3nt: TGCGCCAGCAGCTTGGCCGGGGGGCAGGACTATGGCTACACCTTC
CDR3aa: CASSLAGGQDYGYTF

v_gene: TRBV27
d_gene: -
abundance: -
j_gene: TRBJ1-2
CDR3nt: TGTGCCAGCAGTTTATTATCCCCGTACGTCAGCTCTTATGGCTACACCTTC
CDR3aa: CASSLLSPYVSSYGYTF

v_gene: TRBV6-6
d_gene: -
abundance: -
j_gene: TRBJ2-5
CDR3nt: TGTGCCAGCAAGGGAATGGAGACCCAGTACTTC
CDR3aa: CASKGMETQYF

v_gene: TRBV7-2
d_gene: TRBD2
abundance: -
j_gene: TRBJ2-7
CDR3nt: TGTGCCAGCAGCTTATCTCCGGGAGGCTCCTACGAGCAGTACTTC
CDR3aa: CASSLSPGGSYEQYF

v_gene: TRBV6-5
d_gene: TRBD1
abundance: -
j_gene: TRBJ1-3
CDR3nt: TGTGCCAGCAGTAGGACAGGGGCTGGAAACACCATATATTTT
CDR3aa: CASSRTGAGNTIYF

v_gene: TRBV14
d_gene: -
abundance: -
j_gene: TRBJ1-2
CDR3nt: TGTGCCAGCAGCCGCTTGGATGGGGCCTTCTATGGCTACACCTTC
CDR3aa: CASSRLDGAFYGYTF

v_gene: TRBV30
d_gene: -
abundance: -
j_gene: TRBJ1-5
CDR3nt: TGTGCCTGGAGTGCAGGAAATAGCAATCAGCCCCAGCATTTT
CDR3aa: CAWSAGNSNQPQHF

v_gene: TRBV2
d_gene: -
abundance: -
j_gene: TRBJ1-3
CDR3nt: TGTGCCAGCGGGCGCAGTCCTGGAAACACCATATATTTT
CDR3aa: CASGRSPGNTIYF

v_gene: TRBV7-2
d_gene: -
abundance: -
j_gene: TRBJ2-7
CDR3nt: TGTGCCAGCCGACCAGCTGCTAGCCGGGAGCAGTACTTC
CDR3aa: CASRPAASREQYF

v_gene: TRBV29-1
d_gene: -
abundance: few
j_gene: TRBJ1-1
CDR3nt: TGCAGCTCTGGGACGGAGGCTACCACTGAAGCTTTCTTT
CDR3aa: CSSGTEATTEAFF

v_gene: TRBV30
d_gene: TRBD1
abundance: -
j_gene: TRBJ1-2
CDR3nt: TGTGCCTGGAGTGCTCATGTAAGGGACAGGGCGTCCCAACTTGGCTACACCTTC
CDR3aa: CAWSAHVRDRASQLGYTF

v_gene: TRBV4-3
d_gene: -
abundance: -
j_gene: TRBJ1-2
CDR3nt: TGCGCCAGCAGCCTGACCGAGGGGAACTATGGCTACACCTTC
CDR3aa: CASSLTEGNYGYTF

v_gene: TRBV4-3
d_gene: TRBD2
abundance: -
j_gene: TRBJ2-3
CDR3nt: TGCGCCAGCAGCCAAGATCCCAGCGGGAGAAGGACAGATACGCAGTATTTT
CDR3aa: CASSQDPSGRRTDTQYF

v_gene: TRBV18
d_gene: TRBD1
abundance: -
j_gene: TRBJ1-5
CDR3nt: TGTGCCAGCTCAAGGGAACAGGGGACCCAGCCCCAGCATTTT
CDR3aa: CASSREQGTQPQHF

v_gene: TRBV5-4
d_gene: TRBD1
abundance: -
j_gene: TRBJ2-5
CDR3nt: TGTGCCAGCAGCTTGGGCAGGGGGCAAGAGACCCAGTACTTC
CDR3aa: CASSLGRGQETQYF

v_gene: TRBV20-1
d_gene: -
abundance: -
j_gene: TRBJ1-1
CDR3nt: TGCAGTGCTACCGTGAGGGAAGAAGCTTTCTTT
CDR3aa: CSATVREEAFF

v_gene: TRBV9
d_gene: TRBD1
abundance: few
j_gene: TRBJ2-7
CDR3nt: TGTGCCAGCAGCGTAGGGGACAGAGAAGTTTACGAGCAGTACTTC
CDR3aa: CASSVGDREVYEQYF

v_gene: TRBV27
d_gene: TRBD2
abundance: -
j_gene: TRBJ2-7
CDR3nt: TGTGCCAGCAGTCCACCACCTGGACTAGCGGGAGTAATTAGGTCCTACGAGCAGTACTTC
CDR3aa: CASSPPPGLAGVIRSYEQYF

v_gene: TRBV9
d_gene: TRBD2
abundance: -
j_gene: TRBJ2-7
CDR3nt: TGTGCCAGCAGCTCGGGACTGCGGGGGGACGAGCAGTACTTC
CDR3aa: CASSSGLRGDEQYF

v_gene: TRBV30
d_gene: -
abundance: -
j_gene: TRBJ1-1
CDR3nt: TGTGCCTGGAGTGTTTTCAGTTTGGGAACTGAAGCTTTCTTT
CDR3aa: CAWSVFSLGTEAFF

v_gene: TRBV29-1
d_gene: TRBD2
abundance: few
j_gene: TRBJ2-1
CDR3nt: TGCAGCGTTGAAGGGTTCCTAGCGGGAGAGGACTACAATGAGCAGTTCTTC
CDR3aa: CSVEGFLAGEDYNEQFF

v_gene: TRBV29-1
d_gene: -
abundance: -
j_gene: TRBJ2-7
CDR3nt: TGCAGCGTTGAAGAAGGCGAGCAGTACTTC
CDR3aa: CSVEEGEQYF

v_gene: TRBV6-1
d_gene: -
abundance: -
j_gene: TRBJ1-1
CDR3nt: TGTGCCAGCAGTGTCCTGATAGTGGCGTCGAACACTGAAGCTTTCTTT
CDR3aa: CASSVLIVASNTEAFF

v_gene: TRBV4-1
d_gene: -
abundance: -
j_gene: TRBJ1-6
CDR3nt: TGCGCCAGCAGCCAACCGGATAGGAATTCACCCCTCCACTTT
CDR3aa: CASSQPDRNSPLHF

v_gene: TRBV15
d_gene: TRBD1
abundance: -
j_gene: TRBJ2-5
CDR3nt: TGTGCCACCAGCAGAGACGTCGGGACAGTAGAGACCCAGTACTTC
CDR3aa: CATSRDVGTVETQYF

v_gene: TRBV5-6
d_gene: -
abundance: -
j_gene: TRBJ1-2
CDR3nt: TGTGCCAGCAGCTTGGGGGGATCACCCTATGGCTACACCTTC
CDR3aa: CASSLGGSPYGYTF

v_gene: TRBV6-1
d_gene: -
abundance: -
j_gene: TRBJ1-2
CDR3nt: TGTGCCAGTCTGGGCATAACAGGGTCGCGGGGCTACACCTTC
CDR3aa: CASLGITGSRGYTF

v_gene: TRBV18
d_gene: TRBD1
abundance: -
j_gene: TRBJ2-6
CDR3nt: TGTGCCAGCTCACCGAACGCGGGACAGGCTGTGGGGGCCAACGTCCTGACTTTC
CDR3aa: CASSPNAGQAVGANVLTF

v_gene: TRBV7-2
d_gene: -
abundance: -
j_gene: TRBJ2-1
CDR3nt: TGTGCCAGCAGCCCCGATCCTAGCTCCTACAATGAGCAGTTCTTC
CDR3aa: CASSPDPSSYNEQFF

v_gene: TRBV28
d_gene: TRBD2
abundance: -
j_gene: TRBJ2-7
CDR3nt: TGTGCCAGCAGATCGGGACTAGCTGACTTCGAGCAGTACTTC
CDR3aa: CASRSGLADFEQYF

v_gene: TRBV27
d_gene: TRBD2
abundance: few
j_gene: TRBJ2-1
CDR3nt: TGTGCCAGCAGTAATAGCGGGAGGGCCTACAATGAGCAGTTCTTC
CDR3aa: CASSNSGRAYNEQFF

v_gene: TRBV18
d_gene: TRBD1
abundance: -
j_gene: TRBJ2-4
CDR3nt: TGTGCCAGCTCCTCCGGACAGGGGTTAGGCAAAAACATTCAGTACTTC
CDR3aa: CASSSGQGLGKNIQYF

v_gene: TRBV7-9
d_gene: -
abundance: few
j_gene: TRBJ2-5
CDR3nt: TGTGCCAGCAGCTCCAGGGCCCTCCAAGAGACCCAGTACTTC
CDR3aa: CASSSRALQETQYF